One and the same sample provided the 17 T cell receptor beta chains below, sequenced in a study of shared clonotypes between healthy human individuals. Measured with immunoSEQ multiplex PCR; TCRdb has only the in-frame clones, and not every one. The table shows about 640,000 clones, with about three quarters occurring only once. The specimen sequenced was memory CD4+ T cells sorted from blood. The subset here: CD45RA-negative fraction. Receptors were obtained from a woman younger than 45 in good health.

The V call is TRBV2, the J call TRBJ1-5, with D tentatively TRBD1 (5 bases). CDR1 and CDR2 from the germline V gene are SNHLY and FYNNEI. The CDR3 is 14 residues long. Trimming removed 5 bases at V and 5 bases at J, with 13 bases between. The CDR3 region has the DNA TGTGCCAGCAGTAACACGGACACGTATCAGCCCCAGCATTTT. It is translated as CASSNTDTYQPQHF.

J is TRBJ2-7 and V is TRBV7-2; D is perhaps TRBD1 (5 bases). The germline CDR1 and CDR2 sequences are SGHTA and FQGNSA. Trimming left V 3 bases short and J 0 bases short, with 18 bases between. The CDR3 loop spans 17 amino acids. Written as DNA, the CDR3 is TGTGCCAGCAGCTTTGGTAAGGGGCAGGGCCCCTCCTACGAGCAGTACTTC. It is translated as CASSFGKGQGPSYEQYF. Full variable domain (rest looked up from reference TRBV7-2 and TRBJ2-7): GAGVSQSPSNKVTEKGKDVELRCDPISGHTALYWYRQSLGQGLEFLIYFQGNSAPDKSGLPSDRFSAERTGGSVSTLTIQRTQQEDSAVYLCASSFGKGQGPSYEQYFGPGTRLTVT.

V is TRBV28 and J is TRBJ1-2, with a tentative D call TRBD1 (5 bases). V was clipped by 8 bases and J by 4 bases, with 20 bases between them. Per germline, CDR1 MDHEN and CDR2 SYDVKM. This CDR3 spans 15 amino acids. The DNA of the CDR3 is TGTGCCAGCGCAGTTACGCAGGGAGGAATCTATGGCTACACCTTC. Its translation is CASAVTQGGIYGYTF.

This chain links TRBV19 with TRBJ1-5, with no clear D. CDR3 size: 15 residues. Germline-derived CDR1 and CDR2 are LNHDA and SQIVND (reference sequence). Trimming stripped 5 bases from V and 4 bases from J, with 15 bases between. The CDR3 DNA sequence: TGTGCCAGTAGTGCTGGCGCAGCAATTAATCAGCCCCAGCATTTT. Encoded protein: CASSAGAAINQPQHF.

CDR3 sequence: CAWSPGSGTEAFF. As DNA, the CDR3 is TGTGCCTGGAGTCCGGGGTCGGGCACTGAAGCTTTCTTT. This chain links TRBV30 with TRBJ1-1; D ambiguous. Germline lookup yields CDR1 GTSNPN and CDR2 SVGIG (reference sequence). This CDR3 has 13 residues. Trimming took 2 bases from V and 4 from J, leaving 11 bases between them.

CDR3 in DNA: TGTGCCAGCAGCTTAGCGGCAGGAGTGGAGACCCAGTACTTC. Encoded protein: CASSLAAGVETQYF. The J gene is TRBJ2-5, the V gene TRBV7-9, with no clear D. With 0 bases removed from V and 5 bases from J, the gap between germline ends came to 10 bases. From germline, CDR1 is SEHNR and CDR2 FQNEAQ (reference sequence). The CDR3 is made up of 14 amino acids.

V gene TRBV28 combines with J gene TRBJ2-5; TRBD1 aligns across 8 bases. The germline V gene has CDR1 MDHEN and CDR2 SYDVKM. This CDR3 comprises 14 residues. Losses at the gene ends were 6 bases for V and 5 bases for J; bases not matched to a gene: 8. The CDR3 DNA follows: TGTGCCAGCAGCCCCCAGGGGGCAGGGGAGACCCAGTACTTC. The encoded protein is CASSPQGAGETQYF.

This rearrangement joins TRBV5-1 to TRBJ2-7; TRBD1 might be the D (6 bases). The CDR3 runs to 14 residues. The germline V gene has CDR1 SGHRS and CDR2 YFSETQ. Trimming stripped 1 base from V and 3 bases from J, with 11 bases between. As DNA, the CDR3 is TGCGCCAGCAGCTTGACAGGGTTTGTCTACGAGCAGTACTTC. This codes for CASSLTGFVYEQYF.

The V and J genes are TRBV11-2 and TRBJ1-3; tentative D call: TRBD1 (6 bases). V lost 5 bases to trimming and J lost 3 bases, with 11 bases between them. Looked up from germline, CDR1 is SGHAT and CDR2 is FQNNGV. The CDR3 has 14 residues. This CDR3 reads CASSDTGNGNTIYF. The CDR3 bases are TGTGCCAGCAGCGACACAGGGAATGGAAACACCATATATTTT.

The rearrangement uses TRBV7-2 and TRBJ2-7; D is possibly TRBD2 (5 bases). V shed 5 bases and J shed 5 bases, with 16 bases lying between them. This CDR3 is 14 amino acids long. CDR1 and CDR2 (germline): SGHTA, FQGNSA. CDR3 nucleotide sequence: TGTGCCAGCAGCCAGATCGGGGTCCTCCACGAGCAGTACTTC. This encodes CASSQIGVLHEQYF.

This clone has only one observation. The chain uses TRBV6-1 and TRBJ2-5, with D tentatively TRBD1 (6 bases). Germline CDR1 MNHNS, CDR2 SASEGT. The CDR3 consists of 15 residues. The V and J ends lost 7 bases and 1 base respectively, with 16 bases between them. The CDR3, as DNA: TGTGCCAGCACCTCGACAGGAGCTGCCCAAGAGACCCAGTACTTC. This gives the protein CASTSTGAAQETQYF.

This clone appeared many times. The chain has TRBV27 and TRBJ2-4; TRBD1 agrees at 8 bases. V was pared by 6 bases and J by 3 bases, with 7 bases of the junction left unmatched. The CDR3 runs to 15 residues. The V gene's germline CDR1 is MNHEY and CDR2 SMNVEV (reference sequence). DNA for the CDR3: TGTGCCAGCAGCTCCCAGGGGGCCAGCAAAAACATTCAGTACTTC. This codes for CASSSQGASKNIQYF.

The chain links TRBV11-2 to TRBJ2-7; 10 bases line up with TRBD1. V lost 3 bases to trimming and J lost 1 base; unmatched junction nucleotides: 9. The CDR3 loop spans 17 amino acids. Germline V gives CDR1 SGHAT, CDR2 FQNNGV. CDR3 in amino acids: CASSLRSPGQGSYEQYF. The CDR3 region has the DNA TGTGCCAGCAGCTTGAGGAGCCCGGGACAGGGGTCCTACGAGCAGTACTTC.

About this clone itself: A much larger clone lies a single base off, so this may be a read error. This specimen includes other DNA sequences encoding the same CDR3. The chain carries TRBV18 and TRBJ2-7; 7 positions agree with TRBD1. The V segment lost 6 bases and the J segment 5 bases; nucleotides outside the gene matches: 13. Germline V gene data show CDR1 as KGHSH and CDR2 as LQKENI. The CDR3 totals 15 residues. This CDR3 reads CASSPSLTGDDEQYF. The CDR3 DNA reads TGTGCCAGCTCGCCCTCTCTCACAGGGGACGACGAGCAGTACTTC.

CDR3 in amino acids: CASSSLYRDSDYGYTF. CDR3 in DNA: TGCGCCAGCAGCTCGCTATACCGGGACAGCGACTATGGCTACACCTTC. The V gene is TRBV5-1, the J gene TRBJ1-2; 7 bases match TRBD1. The V and J ends lost 3 bases and 3 bases, in that order; junction bases with no gene match: 11. CDR1 and CDR2 (germline): SGHRS, YFSETQ. The CDR3 is 16 amino acids. Variable domain in full (rest from reference TRBV5-1 and TRBJ1-2): KAGVTQTPRYLIKTRGQQVTLSCSPISGHRSVSWYQQTPGQGLQFLFEYFSETQRNKGNFPGRFSGRQFSNSRSEMNVSTLELGDSALYLCASSSLYRDSDYGYTFGSGTRLTVV.

Details on this clone: The same CDR3 is also encoded by other DNA sequences in this sample. This chain connects TRBV27 to TRBJ2-3; unclear D gene. Germline V gene data show CDR1 as MNHEY and CDR2 as SMNVEV (reference sequence). This CDR3 has 14 residues. The V and J ends lost 2 bases and 3 bases respectively, with 9 bases between them. The CDR3 region is CASSLGDSTDTQYF. DNA of the CDR3: TGTGCCAGCAGTTTAGGGGATTCGACAGATACGCAGTATTTT.

This clone was seen a handful of times. As DNA, the CDR3 is TGTGCCAGCAGCTTAGCGGCGAGCGGTTCCTACGAGCAGTACTTC. It codes for CASSLAASGSYEQYF. The J gene is TRBJ2-7, the V gene TRBV11-3; maybe TRBD2 (5 bases). Germline V gives CDR1 SGHNT, CDR2 YENEEA. There are 15 residues in the CDR3. The V end was cut by 1 base, the J end by 1 base, with 11 bases between.